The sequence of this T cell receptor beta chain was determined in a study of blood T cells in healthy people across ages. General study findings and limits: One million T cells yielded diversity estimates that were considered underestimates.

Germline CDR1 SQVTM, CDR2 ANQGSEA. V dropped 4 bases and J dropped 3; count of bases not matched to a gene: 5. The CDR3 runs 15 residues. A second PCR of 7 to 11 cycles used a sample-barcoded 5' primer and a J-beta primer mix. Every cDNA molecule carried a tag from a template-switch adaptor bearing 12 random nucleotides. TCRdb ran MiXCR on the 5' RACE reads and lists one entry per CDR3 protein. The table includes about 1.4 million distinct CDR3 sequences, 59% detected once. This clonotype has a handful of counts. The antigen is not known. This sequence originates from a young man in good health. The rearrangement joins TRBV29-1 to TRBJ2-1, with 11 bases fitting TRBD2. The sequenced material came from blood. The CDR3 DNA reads TGCAGCGTTGGGGTTAGCGGGGGGGGCTACAATGAGCAGTTCTTC. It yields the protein CSVGVSGGGYNEQFF.